The 11 T cell receptor beta chains in this list originate from one sample, sequenced in a study of blood T cell repertoires in COVID-19. This table comes from immunoSEQ multiplex PCR, and its TCRdb copy is limited to in-frame clones, with some not included. The sample lists 200,000 to 250,000 clones; less than 85% were seen once. The source material was PBMCs or T cells enriched from blood (not recorded which). The receptor set was obtained from a man in his 60s who had recovered from COVID-19.

J is TRBJ2-3 and V is TRBV5-1, with D possibly TRBD2 on 5 matching bases. This CDR3 spans 13 amino acids. CDR1 and CDR2 from the germline V gene are SGHRS and YFSETQ. The ends were cut back, 5 bases at V and 6 bases at J, with 13 bases in the middle. The CDR3 sequence is CASREVSGDTQYF. The CDR3 region has the DNA TGCGCCAGCAGGGAGGTTTCAGGCGATACGCAGTATTTT.

CDR3 coding DNA: TGTGCCAGCAGCCGACAGGGGGTGGGTGGAAACACCATATATTTT. This translates into CASSRQGVGGNTIYF. The chain links TRBV5-5 to TRBJ1-3; 9 bases line up with TRBD1. Germline CDR1 is SGHKS and CDR2 is YYEKEE (reference sequence). V dropped 4 bases and J dropped 3; count of bases not matched to a gene: 5. This CDR3 has 15 amino acids. The variable domain in full, with the rest retrieved from reference TRBV5-5 and TRBJ1-3, is DAGVTQSPTHLIKTRGQQVTLRCSPISGHKSVSWYQQVLGQGPQFIFQYYEKEERGRGNFPDRFSARQFPNYSSELNVNALLLGDSALYLCASSRQGVGGNTIYFGEGSWLTVV.

The chain has TRBV12-5 and TRBJ2-3; possible D gene TRBD2, 6 bases. Trimming pared 1 base from V and 14 bases from J, leaving 10 bases between. Germline V CDR1 and CDR2: LGHNT, FRNRAP. This CDR3 contains 11 residues. The CDR3 reads CASGLGGGPYF. In DNA form, the CDR3 reads TGTGCTAGTGGTTTGGGGGGAGGCCCGTATTTT.

CDR3 nucleotides: TGTGCCAGCAGTTCCGACAGTAACTATGGCTACACCTTC. Translation: CASSSDSNYGYTF. The gene calls are TRBV6-2 or TRBV6-3 and TRBJ1-2; TRBD1 is a possible D gene (5 bases). Germline CDR1 is MNHEY and CDR2 is SVGEGT. The CDR3 has 13 amino acids. V lost 4 bases to trimming and J lost 1 base, with 7 bases between them.

This clone showed up just once. This rearrangement joins TRBV30 to TRBJ2-3; 7 bases align to TRBD2. The CDR3 has 14 amino acids. Germline assignment: CDR1 GTSNPN and CDR2 SVGIG (reference sequence). The ends lost 1 base at V and 8 bases at J; junction bases unmatched: 9. CDR3 in amino acids: CAWSESPVAGTQYF. In DNA form, the CDR3 reads TGTGCCTGGAGTGAATCCCCGGTAGCGGGTACGCAGTATTTT.

The chain couples TRBV30 to TRBJ2-5, with 7 bases identical to TRBD1. Looked up from germline, CDR1 is GTSNPN and CDR2 is SVGIG (reference sequence). The CDR3 totals 14 residues. The trim removed 3 bases at V and 5 bases at J, leaving 9 bases unmatched. CDR3: CAWRTGLAVETQYF. CDR3 DNA sequence: TGTGCCTGGAGGACAGGGCTGGCAGTGGAGACCCAGTACTTC.

Only a few counts were recorded for this clone. The V call is TRBV29-1, the J call TRBJ2-1, with a tentative D call TRBD1 (6 bases). Per the germline V gene, CDR1 is SQVTM and CDR2 is ANQGSEA. This CDR3 contains 11 residues. V was clipped by 3 bases and J by 8 bases, with 8 bases between them. DNA of the CDR3: TGCAGCGTTGACAGGGGCGATGAGCAGTTCTTC. It encodes CSVDRGDEQFF.

This clone was recorded only once. The chain has TRBV7-2 and TRBJ2-3; D gene unclear. The CDR3 runs 14 residues. Per the germline V gene, CDR1 is SGHTA and CDR2 is FQGNSA. Trimming removed 2 bases at V and 1 base at J, with 7 bases between. The CDR3 reads CASSLTYRTDTQYF. CDR3 bases: TGTGCCAGCAGCTTAACCTACCGCACAGATACGCAGTATTTT.

The chain has TRBV7-9 and TRBJ1-2, with TRBD1 matching over 7 bases. Trimming at V came to 5 bases and at J to 6 bases, leaving 9 bases not matched to a gene. The germline V gene encodes CDR1 SEHNR and CDR2 FQNEAQ (reference sequence). This CDR3 comprises 14 residues. CDR3 loop: CASSPGTVVDGYTF. Written as DNA, the CDR3 is TGTGCCAGCAGCCCAGGGACAGTAGTGGATGGCTACACCTTC. Full variable domain (missing parts from reference TRBV7-9 and TRBJ1-2): DTGVSQNPRHKITKRGQNVTFRCDPISEHNRLYWYRQTLGQGPEFLTYFQNEAQLEKSRLLSDRFSAERPKGSFSTLEIQRTEQGDSAMYLCASSPGTVVDGYTFGSGTRLTVV.

V usage is TRBV5-1 and J usage is TRBJ2-7; the D is unclear. Trimming removed 2 bases at V and 2 bases at J, with 11 bases between. This CDR3 has 14 residues. Germline lookup yields CDR1 SGHRS and CDR2 YFSETQ. This CDR3 reads CASSLQQMAYEQYF. CDR3 sequence (DNA): TGCGCCAGCAGCTTACAACAGATGGCCTACGAGCAGTACTTC.

The CDR3 sequence is CASSMGLAQETQYF. CDR3 bases: TGTGCCAGTAGTATGGGACTAGCGCAAGAGACCCAGTACTTC. The chain couples TRBV19 to TRBJ2-5; TRBD2 aligns across 10 bases. Trimming at V came to 3 bases and at J to 2 bases, leaving 0 bases not matched to a gene. The germline V gene encodes CDR1 LNHDA and CDR2 SQIVND (reference sequence). This CDR3 has 14 amino acids.